This is a list of T cell receptor beta chains from one sample in a study of human T cells and chemical hapten exposure. Using its own MiXCR run on the RACE reads, TCRdb lists one record per CDR3 protein. Of about 120,000 distinct CDR3 sequences in the sample, roughly 12% were seen once. The sample consisted of whole blood, taken in connection with sensitization to the hapten diphenylcyclopropenone (DPC). The receptor source for this set is a woman between 18 and 30 years old with alopecia areata. Some clones in this sample may be carry-over from other donors' samples. The CDR3 runs from the conserved cysteine through the conserved F or W. D genes are given only for firm matches. Part of the rows lack a size; the others show once, few, many or a class for expanded clones.

j_gene | d_gene | abundance | v_gene | CDR3nt | CDR3aa
TRBJ2-7 | TRBD2 | many | TRBV6-2/TRBV6-3 | TGTGCCAGCATCCAGGGAGGGGCCTACGAGCAGTACTTC | CASIQGGAYEQYF
TRBJ2-3 | - | - | TRBV7-2 | TGTGCCAGCAGCTCACAGGGTACAGATACGCAGTATTTT | CASSSQGTDTQYF
TRBJ1-6 | - | many | TRBV5-6 | TGTGCCAGCAGACCTGCAACCAAGTCAACGGGTTCACCCCTCCACTTT | CASRPATKSTGSPLHF
TRBJ2-1 | TRBD2 | many | TRBV9 | TGTGCCAGCAGCGTAGCTCCCAGCGGGGGGGCCCATGAGCAGTTCTTC | CASSVAPSGGAHEQFF
TRBJ2-1 | TRBD1 | few | TRBV5-5 | TGTGCCAGCAGCTTGGTAGACAGGGGCCCCCCTAATTACAATGAGCAGTTCTTC | CASSLVDRGPPNYNEQFF
TRBJ2-5 | - | - | TRBV14 | TGTGCCAGCAGCCAAGGGCGGGACGGATTCGGCGAGACCCAGTACTTC | CASSQGRDGFGETQYF
TRBJ2-1 | - | many | TRBV7-6 | TGTGCCAGCAGCTTAGTTGGGGGGGGCCCGAATGAGCAGTTCTTC | CASSLVGGGPNEQFF
TRBJ2-5 | - | - | TRBV21-1 | TGTGCCACTCGGACAGGACGAGAGACCCAGTACTTC | CATRTGRETQYF
TRBJ2-2 | - | - | TRBV6-1 | TGTGCCAGCATGAGGGAAGGCACCGGGGAGCTGTTTTTT | CASMREGTGELFF
TRBJ2-7 | TRBD1 | many | TRBV7-9 | TGTGCCAGCAGGGGGACAGACCCGATGCAGTACTTC | CASRGTDPMQYF
TRBJ1-1 | - | few | TRBV7-9 | TGTGCCAGCAGCCCCTCGCACGCGGGCAACACTGAAGCTTTCTTT | CASSPSHAGNTEAFF
TRBJ2-7 | - | many | TRBV10-2 | TGCGCCAGCAAAGGGGCTTCCTACGAGCAGTACTTC | CASKGASYEQYF
TRBJ2-7 | - | - | TRBV27 | TGTGCCAGCAGGCCCAACAGGGTTAGCGACGAGCAGTACTTC | CASRPNRVSDEQYF
TRBJ2-4 | TRBD1 | few | TRBV7-2 | TGTGCCAGCAGTAACCGGGACAGGGGGGCCAAAAACATTCAGTACTTC | CASSNRDRGAKNIQYF
TRBJ2-7 | - | few | TRBV27 | TGTGCCAGCAGCATGCTCAGGGGCCCGAACGAGCAGTACTTC | CASSMLRGPNEQYF
TRBJ1-1 | - | - | TRBV7-2 | TGTGCCAGCAGCTTAACCCGAACAGCTTTCTTT | CASSLTRTAFF
TRBJ2-2 | - | - | TRBV9 | TGTGCCAGCAGCGTAGTGGACTCCCCCACCGGGGAGCTGTTTTTT | CASSVVDSPTGELFF
TRBJ1-5 | - | - | TRBV2 | TGTGCCAGCCTAGAACAAGGAGCAGGCAATCAGCCCCAGCATTTT | CASLEQGAGNQPQHF
TRBJ2-5 | - | - | TRBV7-2 | TGTGCCAGCAGCTTGGAACAGCTCGACCAAGAGACCCAGTACTTC | CASSLEQLDQETQYF
TRBJ2-5 | TRBD2 | few | TRBV5-1 | TGCGCCAGCAGCTTAATTAGCGGGGGGCCTCGGGAGACCCAGTACTTC | CASSLISGGPRETQYF
TRBJ2-5 | TRBD2 | - | TRBV9 | TGTGCCAGCAGCGTCTCCGGGACTAGCCAAGAGACCCAGTACTTC | CASSVSGTSQETQYF
TRBJ2-5 | - | few | TRBV29-1 | TGCAGCGCCATCGTGGAGACCCAGTACTTC | CSAIVETQYF
TRBJ1-1 | - | few | TRBV6-5 | TGTGCCAGCAGTTACCGCTTAACGGGAATGAACACTGAAGCTTTCTTT | CASSYRLTGMNTEAFF